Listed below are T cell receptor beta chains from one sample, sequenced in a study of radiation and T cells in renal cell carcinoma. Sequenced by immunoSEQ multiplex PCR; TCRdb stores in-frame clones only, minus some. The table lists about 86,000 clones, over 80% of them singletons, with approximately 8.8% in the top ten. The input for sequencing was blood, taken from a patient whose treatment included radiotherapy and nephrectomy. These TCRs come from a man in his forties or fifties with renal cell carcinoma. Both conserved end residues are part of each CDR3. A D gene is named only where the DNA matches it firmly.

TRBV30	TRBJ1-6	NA	CAWSANNSPLHF	TGTGCCTGGAGTGCCAACAATTCACCCCTCCACTTT
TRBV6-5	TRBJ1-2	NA	CASSYSTGYGYTF	TGTGCCAGCAGTTACTCAACAGGCTATGGCTACACCTTC
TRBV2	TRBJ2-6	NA	CASHPEGWATGANVLTF	TGTGCCAGCCATCCAGAGGGGTGGGCTACTGGGGCCAACGTCCTGACTTTC
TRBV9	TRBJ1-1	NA	CASSSPRGGNTEAFF	TGTGCCAGCAGCTCCCCGCGGGGGGGTAACACTGAAGCTTTCTTT
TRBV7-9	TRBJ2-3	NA	CASSPEAVSTDTQYF	TGTGCCAGCAGTCCCGAGGCGGTTAGCACAGATACGCAGTATTTT
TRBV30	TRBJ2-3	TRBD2	CAWSVAGGTDTQYF	TGTGCCTGGAGTGTAGCGGGGGGCACAGATACGCAGTATTTT
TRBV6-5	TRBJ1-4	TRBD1	CASHTGATNEKLFF	TGTGCCAGTCACACAGGGGCAACTAATGAAAAACTGTTTTTT
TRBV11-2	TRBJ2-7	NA	CASSLAGTPGLYF	TGTGCCAGCAGCTTAGCCGGAACACCGGGACTTTACTTC
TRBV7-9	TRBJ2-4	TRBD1	CASSLAGTGNIQYF	TGTGCCAGCAGCTTAGCCGGGACAGGAAACATTCAGTACTTC
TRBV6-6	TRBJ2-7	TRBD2	CASSGPASGPSYEQYF	TGTGCCAGCAGTGGCCCGGCTAGCGGGCCCTCCTACGAGCAGTACTTC
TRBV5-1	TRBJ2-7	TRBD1	CASSPGTGEAYEQYF	TGCGCCAGCAGCCCGGGGACAGGGGAGGCCTACGAGCAGTACTTC
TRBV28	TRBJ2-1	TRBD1	CASSPTDRASSYNEQFF	TGTGCCAGCAGTCCGACGGACAGGGCGAGCTCCTACAATGAGCAGTTCTTC
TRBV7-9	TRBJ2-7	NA	CASSSGQPYEQYF	TGTGCCAGCAGCTCCGGGCAACCCTACGAGCAGTACTTC
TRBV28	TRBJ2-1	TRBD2	CASSIEREGLYNEQFF	TGTGCCAGCAGTATAGAGCGGGAGGGCCTCTACAATGAGCAGTTCTTC
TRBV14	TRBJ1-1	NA	CASSRIGRGFRAEAFF	TGTGCCAGCAGCCGAATCGGAAGGGGGTTTAGGGCTGAAGCTTTCTTT